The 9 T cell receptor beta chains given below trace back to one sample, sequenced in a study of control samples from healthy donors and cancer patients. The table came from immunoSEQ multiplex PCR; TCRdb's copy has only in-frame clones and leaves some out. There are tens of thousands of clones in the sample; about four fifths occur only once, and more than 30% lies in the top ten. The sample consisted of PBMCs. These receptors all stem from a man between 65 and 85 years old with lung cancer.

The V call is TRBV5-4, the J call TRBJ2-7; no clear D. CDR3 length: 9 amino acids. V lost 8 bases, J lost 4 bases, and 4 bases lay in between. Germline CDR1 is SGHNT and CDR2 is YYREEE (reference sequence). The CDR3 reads CARRYEQYF. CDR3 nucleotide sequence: TGTGCCAGGCGTTACGAGCAGTACTTC.

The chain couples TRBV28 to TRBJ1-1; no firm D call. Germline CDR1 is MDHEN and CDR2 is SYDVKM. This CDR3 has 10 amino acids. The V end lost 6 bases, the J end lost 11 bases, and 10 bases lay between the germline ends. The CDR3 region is CASSQGRAFF. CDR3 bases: TGTGCCAGCAGCCAAGGGAGGGCTTTCTTT. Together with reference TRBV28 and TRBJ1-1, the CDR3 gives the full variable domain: DVKVTQSSRYLVKRTGEKVFLECVQDMDHENMFWYRQDPGLGLRLIYFSYDVKMKEKGDIPEGYSVSREKKERFSLILESASTNQTSMYLCASSQGRAFFGQGTRLTVV.

The CDR3 nucleotides read TGCGCCAGCAGCCAATTGTCTAGCGGGGGGGCATTTTCCAATGAGCAGTTCTTC. This codes for CASSQLSSGGAFSNEQFF. This chain joins TRBV4-1 and TRBJ2-1; 12 bases line up with TRBD2. CDR3 length equals 18 residues. V was clipped by 2 bases and J by 6 bases; unmatched bases: 11. CDR1 is MGHRA, CDR2 YSYEKL, per germline.

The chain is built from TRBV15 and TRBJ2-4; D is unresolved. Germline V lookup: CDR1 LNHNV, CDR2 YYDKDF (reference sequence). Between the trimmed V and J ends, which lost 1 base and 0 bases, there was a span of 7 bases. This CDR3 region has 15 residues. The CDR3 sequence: CATSRVGLAKNIQYF. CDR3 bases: TGTGCCACCAGCAGAGTCGGTCTAGCCAAAAACATTCAGTACTTC. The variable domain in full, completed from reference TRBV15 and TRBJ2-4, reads DAMVIQNPRYQVTQFGKPVTLSCSQTLNHNVMYWYQQKSSQAPKLLFHYYDKDFNNEADTPDNFQSRRPNTSFCFLDIRSPGLGDTAMYLCATSRVGLAKNIQYFGAGTRLSVL.

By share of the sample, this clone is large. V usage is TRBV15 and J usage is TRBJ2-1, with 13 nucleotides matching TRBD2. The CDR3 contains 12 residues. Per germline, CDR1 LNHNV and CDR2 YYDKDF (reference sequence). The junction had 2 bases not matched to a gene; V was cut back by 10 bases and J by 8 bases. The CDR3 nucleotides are TGTGCCATCACTAGCGGGGGGGATGAGCAGTTCTTC. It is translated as CAITSGGDEQFF.

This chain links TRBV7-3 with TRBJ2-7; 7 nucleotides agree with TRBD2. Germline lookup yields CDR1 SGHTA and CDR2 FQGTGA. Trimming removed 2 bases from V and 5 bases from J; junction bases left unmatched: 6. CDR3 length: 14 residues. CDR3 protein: CASSLLGEGDEQYF. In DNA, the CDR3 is TGTGCCAGCAGCTTACTAGGGGAGGGCGACGAGCAGTACTTC.

The CDR3 is CAWRRTSTAIYF. Here the CDR3 DNA reads TGTGCCTGGAGGCGGACAAGCACCGCCATATATTTT. The rearrangement joins TRBV30 to TRBJ1-3; D possibly corresponds to TRBD1 (5 bases). CDR1 and CDR2 from the germline V gene are GTSNPN and SVGIG (reference sequence). The CDR3 extends over 12 amino acids. V lost 3 bases and J 11 bases, leaving 14 bases between the germline ends.

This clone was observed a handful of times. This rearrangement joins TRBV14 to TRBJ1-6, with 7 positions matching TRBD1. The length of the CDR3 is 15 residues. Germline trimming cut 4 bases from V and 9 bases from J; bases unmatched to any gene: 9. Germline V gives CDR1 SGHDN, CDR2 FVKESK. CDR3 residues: CASSLMTGRGSPLHF. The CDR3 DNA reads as TGTGCCAGCAGCCTCATGACAGGGAGGGGTTCACCCCTCCACTTT.

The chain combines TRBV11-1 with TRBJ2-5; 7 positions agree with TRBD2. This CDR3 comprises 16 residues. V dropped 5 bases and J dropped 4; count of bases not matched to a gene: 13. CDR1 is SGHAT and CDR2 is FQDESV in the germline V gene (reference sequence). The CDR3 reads CASSMRTRGVLETQYF. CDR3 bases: TGTGCCAGCAGCATGCGGACCCGGGGGGTCCTAGAGACCCAGTACTTC.